This T cell receptor (beta chain) was documented in a study of blood T cells in healthy people across ages. Overall study context: Using template switching, researchers captured about one barcoded beta molecule for each two T cells. General observations from the study: It was the long-lived donors that had more naive CD4+ cells and higher diversity than aged donors.

CDR1 is MNHEY, CDR2 SVGEGT, per germline. Trimming took 2 bases from V and 5 from J, leaving 6 bases between them. The length of the CDR3 is 12 residues. The authors isolated at least 6.5 million PBMCs per sample. This clonotype was detected only a few times. No antigen is known for it. The second PCR ran about 7 to 12 cycles with a sample-barcoded 5' primer and J-beta primers. In TCRdb, the 5' RACE reads were re-called with MiXCR into one record per CDR3 protein. The sample holds about 1.8 million distinct CDR3 sequences, 49% seen once. The chain is built from TRBV6-2 or TRBV6-3 and TRBJ2-5; no clear D. The clonotype originates from a woman aged 40-49 years in good health. The material sequenced was blood. This CDR3 is CASSYVLETQYF. CDR3 nucleotides: TGTGCCAGCAGTTACGTATTGGAGACCCAGTACTTC.